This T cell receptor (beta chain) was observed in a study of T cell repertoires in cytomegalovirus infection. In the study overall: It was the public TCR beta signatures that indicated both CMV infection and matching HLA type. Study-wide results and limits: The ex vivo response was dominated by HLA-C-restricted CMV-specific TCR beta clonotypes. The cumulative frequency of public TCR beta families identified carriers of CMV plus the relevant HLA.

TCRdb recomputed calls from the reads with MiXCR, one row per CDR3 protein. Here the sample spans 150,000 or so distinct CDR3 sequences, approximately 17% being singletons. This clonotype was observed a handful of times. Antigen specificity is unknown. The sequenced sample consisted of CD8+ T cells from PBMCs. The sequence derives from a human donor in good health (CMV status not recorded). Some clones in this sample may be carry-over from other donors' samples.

The CDR3 loop reads CASSQMRWTSGETQYF. For the CDR3, the DNA is TGTGCCAGCAGCCAAATGAGGTGGACTAGTGGAGAGACCCAGTACTTC. V gene TRBV14 combines with J gene TRBJ2-5; 7 bases are a match to TRBD2. Trimming removed 2 bases from V and 4 bases from J; junction bases left unmatched: 10. The CDR3 has 16 residues. From germline, CDR1 is SGHDN and CDR2 FVKESK.